Each of the 28 T cell receptor beta chains below was sequenced from the same sample in a study of shared clonotypes between healthy human individuals. Clones were sequenced by immunoSEQ multiplex PCR, and TCRdb holds only the in-frame ones, with some missing. The profile shows about 1,900,000 clones, approximately 94% of them singletons. Naive CD8 cells lacked CD45RO and underwent positive selection for CCR7, leaving out terminally differentiated effector memory CD45RA+ cells. The sample was naive CD8+ T cells sorted from blood. Receptor source: a man aged 18 to 30 in good health.

Remarks on this clone: The same CDR3 also results from other DNA sequences found in this sample. The genes are TRBV27 and TRBJ2-7; 7 nucleotides line up with TRBD1. V lost 2 bases to trimming and J lost 0 bases; unmatched junction nucleotides: 1. CDR3 length equals 14 residues. Germline V gives CDR1 MNHEY, CDR2 SMNVEV (reference sequence). The CDR3 DNA follows: TGTGCCAGCAGTTTAACAGGGGTCTCCTACGAGCAGTACTTC. Protein product: CASSLTGVSYEQYF.

The chain uses TRBV4-1 and TRBJ2-7; D unresolved. The V end was cut by 3 bases, the J end by 3 bases, with 15 bases between. CDR1 is MGHRA, CDR2 YSYEKL, per germline. CDR3 length: 15 amino acids. The CDR3 region has the DNA TGCGCCAGCAGCCACACCCCTTTACCTTTCTACGAGCAGTACTTC. The encoded protein is CASSHTPLPFYEQYF.

The chain combines TRBV19 with TRBJ2-1; D is perhaps TRBD1 (5 bases). The CDR3 contains 11 residues. Germline V lookup: CDR1 LNHDA, CDR2 SQIVND (reference sequence). The V and J ends lost 7 bases and 10 bases respectively, with 11 bases between them. CDR3 amino acids: CASTVGVEQFF. CDR3 sequence (DNA): TGTGCCAGTACGGTAGGGGTAGAGCAGTTCTTC.

This chain joins TRBV6-5 and TRBJ2-3; 11 bases align to TRBD2. V was clipped by 3 bases and J by 5 bases; unmatched bases: 7. Germline V gives CDR1 MNHEY, CDR2 SVGAGI. This CDR3 is built from 16 residues. This CDR3 is CASSYSLAGGRDTQYF. Written as DNA, the CDR3 is TGTGCCAGCAGTTATTCGCTAGCGGGAGGAAGAGATACGCAGTATTTT.

V and J are TRBV27 and TRBJ1-1; D perhaps matches TRBD1 (6 bases). The germline V and J ends were trimmed by 0 bases and 3 bases, with 14 bases remaining between them. Germline-derived CDR1 and CDR2 are MNHEY and SMNVEV (reference sequence). This CDR3 is 16 amino acids long. The CDR3 loop reads CASSLSAGEGYTEAFF. CDR3 DNA sequence: TGTGCCAGCAGTTTATCGGCAGGGGAGGGGTACACTGAAGCTTTCTTT.

The V and J genes are TRBV15 and TRBJ2-5; tentative D call: TRBD1 (6 bases). The CDR3 has 15 residues. The germline CDR1 and CDR2 sequences are LNHNV and YYDKDF (reference sequence). Deletions cut 0 bases from V and 9 bases from J, with 17 bases between. CDR3 sequence (DNA): TGTGCCACCAGCAGAGAAGGGACACCCCCGGAGGCCCAGTACTTC. Translated: CATSREGTPPEAQYF. Full variable domain (outside the CDR3, taken from reference TRBV15 and TRBJ2-5): DAMVIQNPRYQVTQFGKPVTLSCSQTLNHNVMYWYQQKSSQAPKLLFHYYDKDFNNEADTPDNFQSRRPNTSFCFLDIRSPGLGDTAMYLCATSREGTPPEAQYFGPGTRLLVL.

The chain has TRBV5-4 and TRBJ2-3, with D perhaps TRBD2 (5 bases). The V gene's germline CDR1 is SGHNT and CDR2 YYREEE (reference sequence). The CDR3 loop spans 12 amino acids. V was trimmed by 10 bases and J by 1 base, leaving 10 bases between them. The CDR3 loop is CALAEGTDTQYF. The CDR3 DNA reads as TGTGCCCTCGCGGAGGGCACAGATACGCAGTATTTT.

This clone was seen once. J is TRBJ2-5 and V is TRBV7-8; the D gene is possibly TRBD1 (5 bases). V was shortened by 5 bases and J by 3 bases, with 19 bases between the two germline ends. The germline gives CDR1 SGHVS, CDR2 FQNEAQ. CDR3 length: 16 amino acids. The CDR3 here is CASSRPTDRPEETQYF. CDR3 nucleotides: TGTGCCAGCAGCCGACCGACTGACAGACCCGAAGAGACCCAGTACTTC.

This chain connects TRBV28 to TRBJ2-7, with 9 bases aligning to TRBD2. The CDR3 is 15 residues long. Looked up from germline, CDR1 is MDHEN and CDR2 is SYDVKM. The ends lost 2 bases at V and 5 bases at J; junction bases unmatched: 7. The CDR3 spells CASSLRAGGLDEQYF. CDR3 coding DNA: TGTGCCAGCAGTTTAAGGGCGGGGGGGCTCGACGAGCAGTACTTC.

In this sample, this clone turned up once. Distinct nucleotide sequences in the sample also encode this CDR3. The chain employs TRBV2 and TRBJ1-5; 7 bases line up with TRBD1. Germline V gene data show CDR1 as SNHLY and CDR2 as FYNNEI. V was clipped by 6 bases and J by 2 bases; unmatched bases: 4. The CDR3 spans 14 residues. For the CDR3, the DNA is TGTGCCAGCAGGGATGGACAGGGCAATCAGCCCCAGCATTTT. As protein: CASRDGQGNQPQHF.

The genes are TRBV6-6 and TRBJ2-3; 9 nucleotides agree with TRBD2. V shed 6 bases and J 1 base; nucleotides not matched to a gene: 2. This CDR3 comprises 14 residues. Germline loops: CDR1 MNHNY, CDR2 SVGAGI (reference sequence). CDR3 region: CASRRTSGTDTQYF. The CDR3 DNA sequence: TGTGCCAGCAGAAGGACTAGCGGCACAGATACGCAGTATTTT.

The chain uses TRBV6-5 and TRBJ2-7; no clear D gene. Trimming shortened V by 6 bases and J by 7 bases, and 16 bases separated the two germline ends. The CDR3 runs 13 residues. Germline assignment: CDR1 MNHEY and CDR2 SVGAGI. CDR3 protein: CASRGKLAEEQYF. The CDR3 region has the DNA TGTGCCAGCAGGGGCAAGCTGGCGGAAGAGCAGTACTTC.

The CDR3 region has the DNA TGTGCCAGCGGGGGGACCGGGACCGGGGAGCTGTTTTTT. It specifies CASGGTGTGELFF. V and J are TRBV6-1 and TRBJ2-2, with D possibly TRBD2 on 6 matching bases. Germline assignment: CDR1 MNHNS and CDR2 SASEGT. V was clipped by 8 bases and J by 5 bases, with 12 bases between them. The CDR3 sequence is 13 residues long.

The chain has TRBV15 and TRBJ2-3, with D perhaps being TRBD1 or TRBD2 (6 bases each). CDR3 length: 17 amino acids. Germline CDR1 reads LNHNV; CDR2 reads YYDKDF (reference sequence). Trimming left V 1 base short and J 2 bases short, with 16 bases between. This CDR3 is CATSRGPGDNFTDTQYF. In DNA, the CDR3 is TGTGCCACCAGCAGAGGCCCGGGGGACAACTTCACAGATACGCAGTATTTT.

CDR3 region: CASSLLFLWDRVYEQYF. The CDR3 DNA sequence: TGTGCCAGCAGCTTACTTTTCCTCTGGGACAGGGTCTACGAGCAGTACTTC. The V and J genes are TRBV11-2 and TRBJ2-7; 9 bases are shared with TRBD1. After removal of 2 bases from V and 3 bases from J, the junction contained 11 bases not matched to a gene. CDR3 size: 17 residues. CDR1 is SGHAT, CDR2 FQNNGV, per germline.

This rearrangement joins TRBV6-5 to TRBJ2-1; 12 bases align to TRBD1. The CDR3 has 16 amino acids. The germline gives CDR1 MNHEY, CDR2 SVGAGI. Losses at the gene ends were 2 bases for V and 9 bases for J; bases not matched to a gene: 8. In nucleotides, the CDR3 is TGTGCCAGCAGTTACGGGCCGGGACAGGGGGCACTTGAGCAGTTCTTC. As protein: CASSYGPGQGALEQFF.

CDR3 residues: CASSFGDSHYGYTF. The CDR3 coding sequence is TGTGCCAGCAGCTTTGGGGACAGCCACTATGGCTACACCTTC. V gene TRBV7-9 combines with J gene TRBJ1-2; the match to TRBD1 covers 7 bases. The V gene end was trimmed by 3 bases and the J gene end by 3 bases; junction bases not matched to a gene: 4. This CDR3 is built from 14 residues. Germline V gene lookup returns CDR1 SEHNR and CDR2 FQNEAQ (reference sequence). The full variable domain, completed using reference TRBV7-9 and TRBJ1-2, is DTGVSQNPRHKITKRGQNVTFRCDPISEHNRLYWYRQTLGQGPEFLTYFQNEAQLEKSRLLSDRFSAERPKGSFSTLEIQRTEQGDSAMYLCASSFGDSHYGYTFGSGTRLTVV.

This clone was seen more than once but under ten times. The chain carries TRBV7-9 and TRBJ2-3, with 8 bases that match TRBD2. With V trimmed by 4 bases and J by 3 bases, 12 bases remained unmatched. Germline CDR1 is SEHNR and CDR2 is FQNEAQ (reference sequence). The CDR3 length is 17 residues. CDR3 loop: CASSYPREAGDTDTQYF. The CDR3 DNA sequence: TGTGCCAGCAGCTACCCACGTGAAGCGGGGGATACAGATACGCAGTATTTT.

This clone was counted once. This sequence joins TRBV27 and TRBJ1-2; D possibly corresponds to TRBD1 (5 bases). Germline V gene lookup returns CDR1 MNHEY and CDR2 SMNVEV (reference sequence). V lost 9 bases to trimming and J lost 3 bases, with 14 bases between them. This CDR3 region has 13 residues. CDR3 bases: TGTGCCAGACCAGCGGGGGGGGACTATGGCTACACCTTC. Protein sequence: CARPAGGDYGYTF.

This chain joins TRBV18 and TRBJ2-2; D unresolved. This CDR3 comprises 14 residues. Trimming took 4 bases from V and 5 from J, leaving 11 bases between them. Germline loops: CDR1 KGHSH, CDR2 LQKENI. CDR3 region: CASSHPTGTGELFF. The CDR3 DNA sequence: TGTGCCAGCTCACACCCGACTGGAACCGGGGAGCTGTTTTTT.

The chain is built from TRBV29-1 and TRBJ2-5; 7 bases agree with TRBD2. The CDR3 loop spans 12 amino acids. In germline, CDR1 is SQVTM, CDR2 ANQGSEA. V shed 7 bases, J shed 7 bases, and the junction held 9 bases outside the gene matches. The CDR3 DNA sequence: TGCAGCGCCGGGGGGAATTGGGGGACCCAGTACTTC. This gives the protein CSAGGNWGTQYF.

As regards this clone: Other DNA sequences from this sample encode an identical CDR3 as well. This chain joins TRBV19 and TRBJ1-1, with a weak D call TRBD1 (5 bases). CDR1 LNHDA and CDR2 SQIVND come from the germline V gene (reference sequence). The CDR3 totals 13 residues. Trimming stripped 3 bases from V and 3 bases from J, with 8 bases between. This CDR3 reads CASSIGGYTEAFF. For the CDR3, the DNA is TGTGCCAGTAGTATTGGGGGGTACACTGAAGCTTTCTTT.

J is TRBJ2-3 and V is TRBV7-3; D gene uncertain. V dropped 2 bases and J dropped 2 bases, with 14 bases sitting between them. In germline, CDR1 is SGHTA, CDR2 FQGTGA. This CDR3 spans 16 amino acids. In nucleotides, the CDR3 is TGTGCCAGCAGCTTATTTGGTGGCAAAATCACAGATACGCAGTATTTT. Translating gives CASSLFGGKITDTQYF.

The J gene is TRBJ2-7, the V gene TRBV13, with TRBD1 matching over 12 bases. The germline CDR1 and CDR2 sequences are PRHDT and FYEKMQ (reference sequence). The ends lost 3 bases at V and 0 bases at J; junction bases unmatched: 3. CDR3 length: 16 amino acids. CDR3 coding DNA: TGTGCCAGCAGCTTCTGGGACAGGGGGCCCTCCTACGAGCAGTACTTC. This translates into CASSFWDRGPSYEQYF.

CDR3 sequence: CASNGLAGEYSSYEQYF. CDR3 DNA sequence: TGCGCCAGCAATGGTCTTGCGGGAGAATATAGCTCCTACGAGCAGTACTTC. The chain has TRBV10-2 and TRBJ2-7, with 7 bases that match TRBD2. The CDR3 runs to 17 residues. Per germline, CDR1 WSHSY and CDR2 SAAADI. V was pared by 7 bases and J by 0 bases, with 15 bases of the junction left unmatched.

The rearrangement joins TRBV10-1 to TRBJ2-7, with a possible D match to TRBD1 (6 bases). The V and J ends lost 0 bases and 5 bases respectively, with 14 bases between them. Germline CDR1 reads WNHNN; CDR2 reads SYGVQD (reference sequence). The CDR3 loop spans 15 amino acids. The CDR3 loop is CASSESPLGGHEQYF. The DNA for the CDR3 is TGCGCCAGCAGTGAGTCGCCCCTTGGGGGCCACGAGCAGTACTTC.

This chain joins TRBV9 and TRBJ1-2; 12 positions match TRBD1. This CDR3 contains 17 residues. With 3 bases clipped from V and 1 base from J, the junction kept 7 bases outside the gene matches. Germline CDR1 is SGDLS and CDR2 is YYNGEE. This chain's CDR3 is CASSGGQGASVNYGYTF. CDR3 nucleotides: TGTGCCAGCAGCGGGGGACAGGGGGCGTCGGTTAACTATGGCTACACCTTC.

The V gene is TRBV14, the J gene TRBJ2-2; TRBD1 aligns across 7 bases. V lost 1 base, J lost 4 bases, and 0 bases stayed unmatched. The CDR3 is 14 amino acids. CDR1 SGHDN and CDR2 FVKESK come from the germline V gene. The CDR3 region is CASSQGQGTGELFF. CDR3 DNA sequence: TGTGCCAGCAGCCAAGGACAGGGCACCGGGGAGCTGTTTTTT. The full variable domain, completed using reference TRBV14 and TRBJ2-2, is EAGVTQFPSHSVIEKGQTVTLRCDPISGHDNLYWYRRVMGKEIKFLLHFVKESKQDESGMPNNRFLAERTGGTYSTLKVQPAELEDSGVYFCASSQGQGTGELFFGEGSRLTVL.